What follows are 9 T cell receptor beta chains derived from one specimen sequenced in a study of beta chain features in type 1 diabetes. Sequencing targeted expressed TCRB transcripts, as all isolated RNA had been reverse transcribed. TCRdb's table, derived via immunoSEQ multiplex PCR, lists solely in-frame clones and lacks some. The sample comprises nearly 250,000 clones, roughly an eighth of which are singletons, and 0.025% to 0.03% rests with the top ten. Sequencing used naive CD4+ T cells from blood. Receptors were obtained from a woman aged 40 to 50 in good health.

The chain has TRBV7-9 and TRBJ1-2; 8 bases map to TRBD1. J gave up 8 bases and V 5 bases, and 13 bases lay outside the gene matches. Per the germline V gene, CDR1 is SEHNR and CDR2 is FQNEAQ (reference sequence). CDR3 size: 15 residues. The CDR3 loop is CASSPIDRGPKGYTF. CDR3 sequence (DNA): TGTGCCAGCAGCCCTATCGACAGGGGCCCTAAGGGCTACACCTTC. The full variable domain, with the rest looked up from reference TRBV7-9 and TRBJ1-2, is DTGVSQNPRHKITKRGQNVTFRCDPISEHNRLYWYRQTLGQGPEFLTYFQNEAQLEKSRLLSDRFSAERPKGSFSTLEIQRTEQGDSAMYLCASSPIDRGPKGYTFGSGTRLTVV.

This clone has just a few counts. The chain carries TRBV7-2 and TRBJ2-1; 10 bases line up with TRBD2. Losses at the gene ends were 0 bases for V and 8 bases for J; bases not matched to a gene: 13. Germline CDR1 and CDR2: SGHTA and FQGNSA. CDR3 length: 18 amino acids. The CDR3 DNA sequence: TGTGCCAGCAGCTTAGCGCTCACTAGCGGGGCCCGGGTCGATGAGCAGTTCTTC. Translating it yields CASSLALTSGARVDEQFF.

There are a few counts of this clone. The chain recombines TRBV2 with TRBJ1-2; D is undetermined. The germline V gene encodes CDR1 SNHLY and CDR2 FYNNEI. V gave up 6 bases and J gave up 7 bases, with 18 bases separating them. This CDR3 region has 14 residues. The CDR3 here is CASSPRNPAGGYTF. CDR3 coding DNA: TGTGCCAGCAGCCCACGCAATCCCGCGGGTGGCTACACCTTC.

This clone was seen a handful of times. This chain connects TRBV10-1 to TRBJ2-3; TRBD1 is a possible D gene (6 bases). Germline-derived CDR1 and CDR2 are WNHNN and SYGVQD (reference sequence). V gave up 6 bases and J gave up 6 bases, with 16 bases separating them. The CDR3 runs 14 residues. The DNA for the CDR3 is TGCGCCAGCAGCTGGACGGGACAAGGTGATACGCAGTATTTT. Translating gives CASSWTGQGDTQYF.

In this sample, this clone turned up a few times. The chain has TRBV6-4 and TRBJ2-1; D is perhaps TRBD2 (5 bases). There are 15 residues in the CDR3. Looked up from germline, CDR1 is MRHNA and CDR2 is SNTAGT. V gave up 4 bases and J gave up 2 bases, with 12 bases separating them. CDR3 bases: TGTGCCAGCAGTGGAAGTGGGAGTACCTACAATGAGCAGTTCTTC. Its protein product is CASSGSGSTYNEQFF.

The CDR3 sequence is CASSRTTVNTEAFF. The CDR3 region has the DNA TGTGCCAGTAGTCGAACGACAGTGAACACTGAAGCTTTCTTT. The chain is built from TRBV19 and TRBJ1-1; TRBD1 might be the D (5 bases). From germline, CDR1 is LNHDA and CDR2 SQIVND (reference sequence). The CDR3 extends over 14 amino acids. V dropped 5 bases and J dropped 0 bases, with 10 bases sitting between them.

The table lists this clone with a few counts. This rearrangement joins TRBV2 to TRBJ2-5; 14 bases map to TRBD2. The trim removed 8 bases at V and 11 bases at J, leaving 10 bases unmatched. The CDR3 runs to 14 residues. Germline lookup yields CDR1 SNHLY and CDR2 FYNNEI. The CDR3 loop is CASSRTSGGPAQYF. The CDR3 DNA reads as TGTGCCAGCTCAAGGACTAGCGGGGGGCCCGCGCAGTACTTC. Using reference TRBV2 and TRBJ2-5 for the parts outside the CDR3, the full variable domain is EPEVTQTPSHQVTQMGQEVILRCVPISNHLYFYWYRQILGQKVEFLVSFYNNEISEKSEIFDDQFSVERPDGSNFTLKIRSTKLEDSAMYFCASSRTSGGPAQYFGPGTRLLVL.

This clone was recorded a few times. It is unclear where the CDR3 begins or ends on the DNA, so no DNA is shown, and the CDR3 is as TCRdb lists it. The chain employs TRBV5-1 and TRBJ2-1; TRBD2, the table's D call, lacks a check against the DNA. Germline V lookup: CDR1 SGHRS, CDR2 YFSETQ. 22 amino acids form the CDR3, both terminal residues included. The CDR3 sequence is CASSFRARPGLAGLGSYNEQFF.

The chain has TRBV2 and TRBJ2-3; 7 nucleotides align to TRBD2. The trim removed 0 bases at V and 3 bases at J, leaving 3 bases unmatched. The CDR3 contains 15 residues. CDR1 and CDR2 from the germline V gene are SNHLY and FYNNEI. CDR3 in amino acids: CASSEAGGGTDTQYF. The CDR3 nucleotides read TGTGCCAGCAGTGAAGCGGGGGGGGGTACAGATACGCAGTATTTT.